The rows below give T cell receptor beta chains drawn from one sample of a study of shared clonotypes between healthy human individuals. The assay was immunoSEQ multiplex PCR, and TCRdb's table has in-frame clones only and misses some. The table shows under 850,000 clones, with around 92% occurring only once. Sequencing used naive CD8+ T cells sorted from blood. The receptors originated from a young man in good health. Both conserved end residues are trimmed from each CDR3. A D gene is named only where the DNA matches it firmly. Part of the rows lack a size; the others show once, few, many or a class for expanded clones.

j_gene | v_gene | abundance | d_gene | CDR3aa
TRBJ1-4 | TRBV13 | - | TRBD1 | ASSTRTGSGEKLF
TRBJ2-7 | TRBV7-9 | - | TRBD2 | ASSPGGYEQY
TRBJ2-7 | TRBV4-1 | - | - | ASSQAPLAPDISYEQY
TRBJ2-7 | TRBV18 | - | - | ASSPRTAYYEQY
TRBJ2-1 | TRBV7-2 | - | TRBD2 | ASSLIGGGSYNEQF
TRBJ2-2 | TRBV5-1 | - | TRBD2 | ASSDVAGEAGELF
TRBJ1-4 | TRBV6-5 | - | TRBD1 | ASSPQGLEEKLF
TRBJ1-3 | TRBV16 | - | - | ASSQGTDGNTIY
TRBJ2-1 | TRBV7-9 | - | TRBD2 | ASSHALAVRDNEQF
TRBJ2-7 | TRBV28 | - | - | ASTDSGHSSYEQY
TRBJ2-3 | TRBV7-3 | - | TRBD2 | ASSPLAGGGEDTQY
TRBJ2-3 | TRBV7-6 | once | - | ASSSFLTDTQY
TRBJ2-3 | TRBV5-8 | - | TRBD2 | ASSFGLASTDTQY
TRBJ2-7 | TRBV19 | - | TRBD2 | ASSTQVWSGGSYEQY
TRBJ2-1 | TRBV27 | - | - | ASSLSGYRSHEQF
TRBJ2-5 | TRBV9 | - | - | ASSVDPGSRQETQY
TRBJ2-1 | TRBV29-1 | - | - | SVTGLSTLGYNEQF
TRBJ1-3 | TRBV4-1 | - | - | ASSPPTGREIIEGNTIY